What follows describes a single TCR beta chain. Its antigen is currently not known. Within one base of it there is no much larger clone, and no base qualities were kept. In Seattle, one collaborating source enrolled patients while the infection was active and tracked those patients longitudinally over the course of disease. The collaborating institutions used their own protocols to collect whole blood in K2EDTA tubes. For TCRbeta analysis, collaborator samples were shipped as frozen whole blood, as isolated PBMCs, or as DNA extracted from either sample type. Sequences MRHNA (CDR1) and SNTAGT (CDR2) are obtained from the germline V gene. V is cut by 4 bases and J by 5 bases, and the space between the germline ends is 14 bases. The CDR3 holds 14 amino acids from the cysteine to the phenylalanine. Here the CDR3 DNA is all that survives: 42 bases in frame from base 1. TCRbeta CDR3 regions were amplified from genomic DNA by means of the immunoSEQ Assay, a bias-controlled multiplex PCR. The source study handled its data this way. The number of nucleated cells in each sample was estimated from the amplification of reference gene primers within the assay. To quantify the absolute abundance of each unique TCRbeta CDR3 rearrangement, sequence reads were collapsed and filtered. For each sample, productive Simpson clonality was calculated by taking the square root of Simpson's diversity index across productive rearrangements. TCRdb holds this immuneACCESS table with in-frame rearrangements only. Some clones are missing; in checked studies, unresolved V genes explain under half, and the rest has no known cause. V and J calls and clone size are as listed in that table; D and trimming were resolved from the DNA. In all, the sample holds more than 300,000 clones, and over 75% of those were seen once. Clones ranked in the top ten supply about 10% of the sample.

The data originate from a study of blood T cell repertoires in COVID-19 (dated by TCRdb to 2019 to 2021). In the study overall: The collaborator samples originated in the United States, Italy and Spain and spanned the acute and convalescent phases of COVID-19. The prospective study material was composed of cDNA or gDNA derived from T cells, B-cell-depleted T cells, or PBMCs. Deeply sampled blood TCRbeta repertoires from subjects exposed to, actively infected with, or recovered from COVID-19 were included in the dataset. A freely available public database, intended as a resource for researchers studying the immune response to SARS-CoV-2, is where the repertoires were released. Samples came from the ongoing ImmuneRACE study (first 160 participants) plus 1,254 subjects from 6 global collaborators. The sample metadata nearly always contained a de-identified subject ID, COVID-19 status, age in years and sex. Where HLA class I and class II types were available, the types were taken from metadata supplied by the sample provider, not from assay-based typing. The study at large found these results: Clinical and demographic metadata were provided uncurated, with the amount varying by source and participant.

The sequencing input was peripheral blood. Recombination connected TRBV6-4 to TRBJ1-1; the D segment cannot be called with confidence. The TCR was taken from a woman aged 25-40 years with COVID-19, enrolled during active disease. The CDR3 protein sequence reads: CASSGVPGGTEAFF. The DNA sequence reads TGTGCCAGCAGTGGGGTACCGGGAGGTACTGAAGCTTTCTTT.